Sequencing of this T cell receptor (beta chain) was carried out in a study of T cell responses to AZD1222 COVID-19 vaccine (dated by TCRdb to about 2021). As for the study more broadly: Because spike-specific TCR depth and breadth did not differ between the two schedules, AZD1222 recipients who got a second dose at roughly 4 weeks were pooled with those who got a second dose at roughly 12 weeks. TCR sequencing covered more than 230 trial participants: 207 given two doses of AZD1222 and about 26 given two doses of MenACWY control vaccine. Trial participants were enrolled by age into subgroups of 18-55, 56-69 and 70-plus years, and around 150, 28 and 57 TCR-sequenced participants, respectively, were included in these subgroups. The research as a whole found: Participants were mostly white British and included more females than males, and it was suggested by the authors that clonal diversity may have been underestimated. In the small 56-69-year group, the increase in depth fell short of significance, most likely because of low power. Vaccine-associated CD4 TCRs spanned the whole spike protein, with dominant responses in regions 160-218 and 743-854. A significant rise in spike-specific TCR breadth and depth was observed after two AZD1222 doses relative to day 0 and relative to MenACWY recipients. Conclusions about previously exposed vaccinees are limited, since just a handful of AZD1222 recipients were seropositive for SARS-CoV-2 at baseline. Epitopes outside the regions mutated in the B.1.351 and B.1.1.7 variants were reportedly recognized by nearly half of the unique spike-specific TCRs. Because no day 14 peak-response samples were available, repertoires were characterized only after the peak T cell response.

The CDR3 regions of human TCRbeta chains were analyzed by immunosequencing. The published analysis was carried out like this. TCRs in the repertoires were matched against a reference library of SARS-CoV-2-specific TCRs that had been generated with the MIRA antigen-specificity platform. Breadth meant the fraction of unique TCRs that were SARS-CoV-2-associated, whereas depth meant the fraction of total T cells that were SARS-CoV-2-associated. Using the MIRA data, each spike-specific TCR was mapped to the spike region that the TCR reacts to and placed in a CD4 or CD8 class. Log10-transformed breadth and depth values were compared by one-way ANOVA with Sidak's multiple comparisons tests. This immuneACCESS table, as held by TCRdb, lists in-frame sequences with V and J called but not all clones. Of the missing ones, under half trace to an unresolved V gene in checked studies; the others have no known cause. V and J calls and clone size follow that table, whereas D and trimming were derived from the DNA. This sample has approximately 70,000 clones in its table, and 84% of those were observed once. Of the sample, over 8% is held by the ten largest clones.

The time point label, as the study defines it: baseline before first vaccination. The vaccinee samples were drawn from two UK trials, COV001 and COV002, one of which was a single-blind randomized controlled phase 2/3 trial testing AZD1222 (ChAdOx1 nCoV-19) in healthy adults. Trial participant PBMC samples were collected at day 0 and day 28 after the second dose for TCRbeta chain sequencing. A note on this clone: Its recognized antigen is unknown. No base quality values were provided; no much bigger clone lies one nucleotide off.

This material consisted of peripheral blood, taken on day 0 of AZD1222 vaccination. The sequence was collected from an adult in good health.

The CDR3 protein is CASSSQDRENEQFF. The base sequence is TGTGCCAGCAGCTCCCAGGACAGGGAGAATGAGCAGTTCTTC. This sequence uses TRBV13 and TRBJ2-1; 8 middle bases align to TRBD1. Reading from cysteine to phenylalanine, the CDR3 counts 14 amino acids. Just CDR3 DNA is preserved here, 42 bases in frame from base 1. Taken from the germline V gene (reference sequence), the CDR1 and CDR2 loops are PRHDT and FYEKMQ. V has 4 bases trimmed and J has 7 bases trimmed; junction bases matching no gene number 6.